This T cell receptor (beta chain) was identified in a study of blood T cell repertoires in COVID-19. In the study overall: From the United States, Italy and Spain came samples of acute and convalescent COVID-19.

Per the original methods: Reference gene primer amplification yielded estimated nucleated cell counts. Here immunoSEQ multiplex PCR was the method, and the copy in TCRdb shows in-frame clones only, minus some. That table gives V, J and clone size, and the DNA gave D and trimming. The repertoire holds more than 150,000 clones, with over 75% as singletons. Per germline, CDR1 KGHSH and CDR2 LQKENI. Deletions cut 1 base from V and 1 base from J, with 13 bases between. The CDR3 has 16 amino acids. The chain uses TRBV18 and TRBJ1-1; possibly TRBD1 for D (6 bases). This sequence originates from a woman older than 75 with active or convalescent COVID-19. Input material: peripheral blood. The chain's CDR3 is CASSPRGGPGNTEAFF. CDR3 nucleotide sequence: TGTGCCAGCTCACCACGGGGGGGCCCAGGGAACACTGAAGCTTTCTTT. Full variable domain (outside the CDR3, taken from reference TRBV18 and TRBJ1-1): NAGVMQNPRHLVRRRGQEARLRCSPMKGHSHVYWYRQLPEEGLKFMVYLQKENIIDESGMPKERFSAEFPKEGPSILRIQQVVRGDSAAYFCASSPRGGPGNTEAFFGQGTRLTVV.